One TCR beta chain is described in this entry. The naive CD8 subset, CD45RO-negative cells positively selected for CCR7, excluded terminally differentiated effector memory CD45RA+ cells. The sample belongs to a study of shared clonotypes between healthy human individuals. Profiling relied on immunoSEQ multiplex PCR, and the TCRdb table lists in-frame clones only, not all of them. Of about 1.9 million clones listed, roughly 93% are singletons. This CDR3 contains 15 residues. CDR1 is MNHNS, CDR2 SASEGT, per germline. The ends were cut back, 3 bases at V and 0 bases at J, with 11 bases in the middle. The chain recombines TRBV6-1 with TRBJ2-5, with D perhaps TRBD1 (5 bases). The receptor comes from a man between 18 and 29 years old in good health. Some clones in this sample may be carry-over from other donors' samples. The sequenced sample was naive CD8+ T cells from PBMCs. The CDR3 sequence: CASSEGLYYQETQYF. CDR3 DNA: TGTGCCAGCAGTGAGGGGCTCTATTACCAAGAGACCCAGTACTTC.